The 14 T cell receptor beta chains presented below share a single source sample, sequenced in a study of cytomegalovirus exposure and HLA in healthy donors. Primers: 60 Vbeta forward and 13 Jbeta reverse. Sequencing used immunoSEQ multiplex PCR; TCRdb keeps in-frame clones, though not all of them. The top ten hold around 1.4% of the sample, which has some 160,000 clones, more than 75% seen once. The sample comprised PBMCs. These receptors originate from a male donor in good health and CMV-seronegative.

In nucleotides, the CDR3 is TGCGCCAGCAGCTTGGACCGGTACGAGCAGTACTTC. It is translated as CASSLDRYEQYF. The genes are TRBV5-1 and TRBJ2-7, with D hard to call. The CDR3 length is 12 residues. Germline CDR1 and CDR2: SGHRS and YFSETQ. V gave up 0 bases and J gave up 4 bases, with 5 bases separating them.

This sequence joins TRBV4-1 and TRBJ2-2; TRBD1 matches at 9 bases. The CDR3 spans 17 residues. Germline V lookup: CDR1 MGHRA, CDR2 YSYEKL. V trimming: 1 base; J trimming: 3 bases; junction bases outside the gene matches: 6. CDR3 region: CASSQGPGTGHTGELFF. CDR3 DNA: TGCGCCAGCAGCCAAGGCCCCGGGACAGGGCACACCGGGGAGCTGTTTTTT.

CDR3 residues: CASSWDDRGTTEAFF. Written as DNA, the CDR3 is TGTGCCAGCAGTTGGGATGACCGGGGAACCACTGAAGCTTTCTTT. The chain joins TRBV2 to TRBJ1-1; D gene unclear. Per germline, CDR1 SNHLY and CDR2 FYNNEI. This CDR3 is built from 15 residues. V shed 5 bases and J shed 4 bases, with 17 bases lying between them.

This clone has only a few counts. The chain carries TRBV7-9 and TRBJ2-5; TRBD2 might be the D (5 bases). CDR3 length: 14 amino acids. Germline CDR1 is SEHNR and CDR2 is FQNEAQ (reference sequence). With 5 bases removed from V and 4 bases from J, the gap between germline ends came to 14 bases. The CDR3 DNA follows: TGTGCCAGCAGCCCCCCGGGGTTCGGAGAGACCCAGTACTTC. Amino acid sequence: CASSPPGFGETQYF. Looking up the rest from reference TRBV7-9 and TRBJ2-5 gives the full variable domain: DTGVSQNPRHKITKRGQNVTFRCDPISEHNRLYWYRQTLGQGPEFLTYFQNEAQLEKSRLLSDRFSAERPKGSFSTLEIQRTEQGDSAMYLCASSPPGFGETQYFGPGTRLLVL.

The V and J genes are TRBV10-3 and TRBJ1-5; 8 bases align to TRBD1. Germline loops: CDR1 ENHRY, CDR2 SYGVKD. The CDR3 runs 14 residues. After removal of 3 bases from V and 6 bases from J, the junction contained 4 bases not matched to a gene. DNA for the CDR3: TGTGCCATCAGTGAAGGCCAGGGGGCTCAGCCCCAGCATTTT. It yields the protein CAISEGQGAQPQHF.

The CDR3 is CASSIQGRGYTF. The CDR3 bases are TGTGCCAGCAGCATCCAGGGTCGCGGCTACACCTTC. The chain recombines TRBV11-2 with TRBJ1-2, with D perhaps matching TRBD1 (5 bases). V lost 5 bases, J lost 8 bases, and 12 bases lay in between. CDR3 length: 12 residues. Germline CDR1 SGHAT, CDR2 FQNNGV.

The V gene is TRBV5-1, the J gene TRBJ2-3; 8 bases match TRBD2. Per germline, CDR1 SGHRS and CDR2 YFSETQ. The CDR3 is 16 residues long. Germline trimming cut 1 base from V and 0 bases from J; bases unmatched to any gene: 4. DNA for the CDR3: TGCGCCAGCAGCTTGCTATCTAGCGGGAGCACAGATACGCAGTATTTT. It codes for CASSLLSSGSTDTQYF.

The chain recombines TRBV5-1 with TRBJ2-3; 10 nucleotides agree with TRBD2. The CDR3 consists of 19 residues. The germline V gene has CDR1 SGHRS and CDR2 YFSETQ. V shed 0 bases, J shed 1 base, and the junction held 11 bases outside the gene matches. The CDR3 loop reads CASSLEGQIAGGGTDTQYF. CDR3 nucleotide sequence: TGCGCCAGCAGCTTGGAGGGACAGATAGCGGGAGGCGGCACAGATACGCAGTATTTT. The full variable domain, its missing parts supplied by reference TRBV5-1 and TRBJ2-3, is KAGVTQTPRYLIKTRGQQVTLSCSPISGHRSVSWYQQTPGQGLQFLFEYFSETQRNKGNFPGRFSGRQFSNSRSEMNVSTLELGDSALYLCASSLEGQIAGGGTDTQYFGPGTRLTVL.

A remark on this clone: The sample has other DNA sequences that encode this CDR3 too. The J gene is TRBJ1-2, the V gene TRBV2; 7 positions match TRBD1. V shed 2 bases and J 4 bases; nucleotides not matched to a gene: 4. The CDR3 consists of 14 residues. CDR1 is SNHLY and CDR2 is FYNNEI in the germline V gene. The CDR3 is CASSEHDRVYGYTF. CDR3 in DNA: TGTGCCAGCAGTGAACACGACAGGGTCTATGGCTACACCTTC.

V gene TRBV9 combines with J gene TRBJ1-2; D not certain. Trimming took 6 bases from V and 4 from J, leaving 16 bases between them. Germline V gene sequence: CDR1 SGDLS, CDR2 YYNGEE. The CDR3 runs to 14 residues. The CDR3, as DNA: TGTGCCAGCACCTTAGCGGAGGTGACCTATGGCTACACCTTC. This sequence encodes CASTLAEVTYGYTF.

This chain joins TRBV29-1 and TRBJ1-3, with 9 bases that match TRBD1. The CDR3 consists of 14 residues. J gave up 3 bases and V 4 bases, and 4 bases lay outside the gene matches. CDR1 and CDR2 from the germline V gene are SQVTM and ANQGSEA. The CDR3 bases are TGCAGCGTTGCAGGGACAGGGAGTGGAAACACCATATATTTT. This codes for CSVAGTGSGNTIYF. The variable domain in full, completed from reference TRBV29-1 and TRBJ1-3, reads SAVISQKPSRDICQRGTSLTIQCQVDSQVTMMFWYRQQPGQSLTLIATANQGSEATYESGFVIDKFPISRPNLTFSTLTVSNMSPEDSSIYLCSVAGTGSGNTIYFGEGSWLTVV.

The chain joins TRBV13 to TRBJ1-1; the D is unclear. Germline-derived CDR1 and CDR2 are PRHDT and FYEKMQ (reference sequence). The V and J ends lost 6 bases and 2 bases respectively, with 13 bases between them. The CDR3 contains 14 residues. The DNA for the CDR3 is TGTGCCAGCAGGCTTCACTCAATTAACACTGAAGCTTTCTTT. Residues: CASRLHSINTEAFF.

The chain links TRBV5-4 to TRBJ2-7; D may be TRBD2 (5 bases). This CDR3 is 13 amino acids long. V lost 1 base and J lost 7, with 12 bases in between. The germline gives CDR1 SGHNT, CDR2 YYREEE (reference sequence). CDR3 in amino acids: CASSLRGTREQYF. As DNA, the CDR3 is TGTGCCAGCAGCTTGCGGGGTACGAGGGAGCAGTACTTC.

V usage is TRBV4-3 and J usage is TRBJ2-1; 11 nucleotides align to TRBD2. After removal of 5 bases from V and 0 bases from J, the junction contained 9 bases not matched to a gene. CDR1 is LGHNA and CDR2 is YSLEER in the germline V gene. This CDR3 comprises 18 residues. The CDR3 DNA reads as TGCGCCAGCAGCTCCCTTGGGACTAGCGGTCCCTCCTACAATGAGCAGTTCTTC. This sequence encodes CASSSLGTSGPSYNEQFF.